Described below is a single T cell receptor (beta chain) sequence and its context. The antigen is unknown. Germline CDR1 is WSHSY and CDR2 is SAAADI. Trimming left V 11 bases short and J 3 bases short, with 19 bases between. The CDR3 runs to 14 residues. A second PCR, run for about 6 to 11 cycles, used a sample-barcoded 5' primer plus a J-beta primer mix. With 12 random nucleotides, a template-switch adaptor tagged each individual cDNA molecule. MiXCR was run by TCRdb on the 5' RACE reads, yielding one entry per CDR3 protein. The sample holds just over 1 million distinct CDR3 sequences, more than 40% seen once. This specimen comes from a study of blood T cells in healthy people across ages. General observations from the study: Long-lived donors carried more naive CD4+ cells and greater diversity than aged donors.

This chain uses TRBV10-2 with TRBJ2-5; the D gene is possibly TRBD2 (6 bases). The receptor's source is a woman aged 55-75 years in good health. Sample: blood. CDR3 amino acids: CAGDGGVVEETQYF. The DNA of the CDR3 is TGCGCCGGGGATGGCGGGGTTGTCGAAGAGACCCAGTACTTC.